These T cell receptor beta chains were read from a single sample in a study of T-cell reconstitution after alpha-beta-depleted transplantation in children. TCRdb itself ran the PCR reads through MiXCR, one entry per CDR3 protein. Among 350,000 to 450,000 distinct CDR3 sequences listed, roughly 22% were seen once. The sequencing used PBMCs from the stem cell graft donor, collected from the stem cell graft. These receptors were collected from a human donor who donated a stem cell graft to a child with acute myeloid leukemia. The CDR3 runs from the conserved cysteine through the conserved F or W. Each record gives: D gene, J gene, clone size, V gene, CDR3 DNA, CDR3 protein. D genes are given only for firm matches. The size of a clone is reported for some rows only, either as once, few or many, or as a class for expanded clones.

D gene: TRBD1; J gene: TRBJ2-4; clone size: .; V gene: TRBV29-1; CDR3 DNA: TGCAGCGTTGTGGGACAGGGGGCTATTCTCGGCAAAAACATTCAGTACTTC; CDR3 protein: CSVVGQGAILGKNIQYF
D gene: .; J gene: TRBJ2-5; clone size: many; V gene: TRBV20-1; CDR3 DNA: TGCAGTGCTTCAGGGTCGGAGACCCAGTACTTC; CDR3 protein: CSASGSETQYF
D gene: .; J gene: TRBJ1-1; clone size: many; V gene: TRBV21-1; CDR3 DNA: TGTGCCAGCCTGGGGGGAACTGAAGCTTTCTTT; CDR3 protein: CASLGGTEAFF
D gene: .; J gene: TRBJ2-7; clone size: .; V gene: TRBV6-4; CDR3 DNA: TGTGCCAGCAGGAACGGTTACGAGCAGTACTTC; CDR3 protein: CASRNGYEQYF
D gene: .; J gene: TRBJ1-5; clone size: .; V gene: TRBV12-3/TRBV12-4; CDR3 DNA: TGTGCCAGCAGTTTAATGCCCACGGTAGGACAGCCCCAGCATTTT; CDR3 protein: CASSLMPTVGQPQHF
D gene: .; J gene: TRBJ1-2; clone size: .; V gene: TRBV12-3/TRBV12-4; CDR3 DNA: TGTGCCAGCAGTTTGGGGGGATCGTCCTCTGGCTACACCTTC; CDR3 protein: CASSLGGSSSGYTF
D gene: .; J gene: TRBJ2-1; clone size: .; V gene: TRBV15; CDR3 DNA: TGTGCCACCAGCAGAGATGTGGAGAGCTCCTACAATGAGCAGTTCTTC; CDR3 protein: CATSRDVESSYNEQFF
D gene: .; J gene: TRBJ2-7; clone size: .; V gene: TRBV5-1; CDR3 DNA: TGCGCCAGCAGCTTTACAGGGCCCGAGCAGTACTTC; CDR3 protein: CASSFTGPEQYF
D gene: .; J gene: TRBJ1-5; clone size: .; V gene: TRBV2; CDR3 DNA: TGTGCCAGCAGTAAGGACAACAATCAGCCCCAGCATTTT; CDR3 protein: CASSKDNNQPQHF
D gene: .; J gene: TRBJ2-2; clone size: .; V gene: TRBV29-1; CDR3 DNA: TGCAGCGTTCGGACAGAGAACACCGGGGAGCTGTTTTTT; CDR3 protein: CSVRTENTGELFF
D gene: TRBD1; J gene: TRBJ1-2; clone size: few; V gene: TRBV20-1; CDR3 DNA: TGCAGTGCCCGACAGGGGACCTATGGCTACACCTTC; CDR3 protein: CSARQGTYGYTF
D gene: .; J gene: TRBJ2-7; clone size: few; V gene: TRBV20-1; CDR3 DNA: TGCAGTGCTAGAGGCAGCGTTTCAGCGGGTCCGTACGAGCAGTACTTC; CDR3 protein: CSARGSVSAGPYEQYF
D gene: .; J gene: TRBJ2-1; clone size: .; V gene: TRBV29-1; CDR3 DNA: TGCAGCGTCCGCGGCTCCTACAATGAGCAGTTCTTC; CDR3 protein: CSVRGSYNEQFF
D gene: .; J gene: TRBJ2-5; clone size: .; V gene: TRBV7-8; CDR3 DNA: TGTGCCAGCAGCTTGCGAACGATTAAGGAGACCCAGTACTTC; CDR3 protein: CASSLRTIKETQYF
D gene: TRBD2; J gene: TRBJ2-5; clone size: few; V gene: TRBV15; CDR3 DNA: TGTGCCACCAGCAGAGCCACTAGCGGGAGCGGGGAGACCCAGTACTTC; CDR3 protein: CATSRATSGSGETQYF
D gene: .; J gene: TRBJ2-1; clone size: few; V gene: TRBV6-1; CDR3 DNA: TGTGCCAGCAGTCAGAGAAAGAATTCTGAGCAGTTCTTC; CDR3 protein: CASSQRKNSEQFF
D gene: TRBD2; J gene: TRBJ2-7; clone size: few; V gene: TRBV20-1; CDR3 DNA: TGCAGTGCCCCTAAAGGGTCTAGCGGGAATTGGGGCGAGCAGTACTTC; CDR3 protein: CSAPKGSSGNWGEQYF
D gene: TRBD1; J gene: TRBJ2-7; clone size: many; V gene: TRBV27; CDR3 DNA: TGTGCCAGCAAATTAGAGGACAGGAGTTACGAGCAGTACTTC; CDR3 protein: CASKLEDRSYEQYF
D gene: .; J gene: TRBJ1-3; clone size: many; V gene: TRBV28; CDR3 DNA: TGTGCCAGCAGCCAACATCGCGGGAACACCATATATTTT; CDR3 protein: CASSQHRGNTIYF
D gene: TRBD1; J gene: TRBJ2-2; clone size: .; V gene: TRBV2; CDR3 DNA: TGTGCCAGCGGACAGGCGAACACCGGGGAGCTGTTTTTT; CDR3 protein: CASGQANTGELFF
D gene: .; J gene: TRBJ2-2; clone size: .; V gene: TRBV12-3/TRBV12-4; CDR3 DNA: TGTGCCAGCAGACAGCCAAACACCGGGGAGCTGTTTTTT; CDR3 protein: CASRQPNTGELFF
D gene: TRBD1; J gene: TRBJ1-2; clone size: many; V gene: TRBV20-1; CDR3 DNA: TGCAGTGCTAGAGATACACAGGGGGCGTTTGGTGGCTACACCTTC; CDR3 protein: CSARDTQGAFGGYTF
D gene: TRBD1; J gene: TRBJ1-2; clone size: few; V gene: TRBV29-1; CDR3 DNA: TGCAGCGTTGAGTCCCCGGGGACAGAGTATGGCTACACCTTC; CDR3 protein: CSVESPGTEYGYTF
D gene: TRBD1; J gene: TRBJ2-1; clone size: few; V gene: TRBV2; CDR3 DNA: TGTGCCAGCAGGGTAGGGACAGGGGGTGGTGAGCAGTTCTTC; CDR3 protein: CASRVGTGGGEQFF
D gene: TRBD1; J gene: TRBJ1-2; clone size: once; V gene: TRBV28; CDR3 DNA: TGTGCCAGCAGTCCCCCCATTGGACAGGGTATTAACTATGGCTACACCTTC; CDR3 protein: CASSPPIGQGINYGYTF
D gene: .; J gene: TRBJ1-5; clone size: few; V gene: TRBV5-5; CDR3 DNA: TGTGCCAGCAGCTTGGAACTGGTTTCGCCCCAGCATTTT; CDR3 protein: CASSLELVSPQHF
D gene: .; J gene: TRBJ2-3; clone size: many; V gene: TRBV20-1; CDR3 DNA: TGCAGTGCTAGCGCGCCGGGAGCTAGCACAGATACGCAGTATTTT; CDR3 protein: CSASAPGASTDTQYF
D gene: .; J gene: TRBJ2-4; clone size: .; V gene: TRBV4-3; CDR3 DNA: TGCGCCAGCAGCCCAGCTCTAGGAGAGGATCAGTACTTC; CDR3 protein: CASSPALGEDQYF
D gene: .; J gene: TRBJ2-7; clone size: .; V gene: TRBV29-1; CDR3 DNA: TGCAGCTTCCGAAGTAGGAACTACGAGCAGTACTTC; CDR3 protein: CSFRSRNYEQYF
D gene: TRBD1; J gene: TRBJ2-1; clone size: many; V gene: TRBV29-1; CDR3 DNA: TGCAGCGTCGGGACAGGGGGCGTCTACAATGAGCAGTTCTTC; CDR3 protein: CSVGTGGVYNEQFF
D gene: .; J gene: TRBJ2-5; clone size: many; V gene: TRBV2; CDR3 DNA: TGTGCCAGCAGTAGGGGACTGCAAGAGACCCAGTACTTC; CDR3 protein: CASSRGLQETQYF
D gene: .; J gene: TRBJ2-7; clone size: many; V gene: TRBV20-1; CDR3 DNA: TGCAGTGCTAGATCTGAAGGGGGAAACGAGCAGTACTTC; CDR3 protein: CSARSEGGNEQYF
D gene: .; J gene: TRBJ2-3; clone size: .; V gene: TRBV30; CDR3 DNA: TGTGCCTGGAGTGACACCGCTAGCACAGATACGCAGTATTTT; CDR3 protein: CAWSDTASTDTQYF
D gene: TRBD2; J gene: TRBJ2-7; clone size: few; V gene: TRBV6-5; CDR3 DNA: TGTGCCAGCAGTTCCACTCACGCCTCCGGGACTAGCGTCTACGAGCAGTACTTC; CDR3 protein: CASSSTHASGTSVYEQYF
D gene: .; J gene: TRBJ1-2; clone size: .; V gene: TRBV29-1; CDR3 DNA: TGCAGCGTTGGGTCGGGGGTTGGTCTTACCTTC; CDR3 protein: CSVGSGVGLTF
D gene: TRBD2; J gene: TRBJ2-3; clone size: .; V gene: TRBV6-1; CDR3 DNA: TGTGCCAGCAGACAAGGACTAGCGGGGACAGATACGCAGTATTTT; CDR3 protein: CASRQGLAGTDTQYF
D gene: .; J gene: TRBJ2-7; clone size: many; V gene: TRBV27; CDR3 DNA: TGTGCCAGCAGTTTTAAGCCCTCCTACGAGCAGTACTTC; CDR3 protein: CASSFKPSYEQYF
D gene: TRBD2; J gene: TRBJ2-7; clone size: .; V gene: TRBV4-1; CDR3 DNA: TGCGCCAGCAGCCAAGGGAGGACTAGCGCTAGGAAGGAGCAGTACTTC; CDR3 protein: CASSQGRTSARKEQYF
D gene: .; J gene: TRBJ2-3; clone size: few; V gene: TRBV6-6; CDR3 DNA: TGTGCCAGCAGTCCCGGCAGGCGCTCCACAGATACGCAGTATTTT; CDR3 protein: CASSPGRRSTDTQYF
D gene: .; J gene: TRBJ2-5; clone size: many; V gene: TRBV10-1; CDR3 DNA: TGCGCCAGCAGTGAGTCGTCGGCAGGCGGAGAGACCCAGTACTTC; CDR3 protein: CASSESSAGGETQYF
D gene: .; J gene: TRBJ2-7; clone size: .; V gene: TRBV3-1; CDR3 DNA: TGTGCCAGCAGCCAAGGGACGCGCGAGCAGTACTTC; CDR3 protein: CASSQGTREQYF
D gene: .; J gene: TRBJ2-3; clone size: once; V gene: TRBV11-2; CDR3 DNA: TGTGCCAGCAGCTTAGAAAGGGCGAGGTCAGATACGCAGTATTTT; CDR3 protein: CASSLERARSDTQYF
D gene: .; J gene: TRBJ2-3; clone size: .; V gene: TRBV12-3/TRBV12-4; CDR3 DNA: TGTGCCAGCATCCCGAGAGCGCGCACAGATACGCAGTATTTT; CDR3 protein: CASIPRARTDTQYF
D gene: TRBD1; J gene: TRBJ2-6; clone size: .; V gene: TRBV20-1; CDR3 DNA: TGCAGTGTGGAAGGGGGCGCCTCTGGGGCCAACGTCCTGACTTTC; CDR3 protein: CSVEGGASGANVLTF